A selection of T cell receptor beta chains follows, all from one sample in a study of immune evolution from preneoplasia to lung adenocarcinoma. Libraries were prepared by immunoSEQ multiplex PCR; TCRdb keeps only in-frame clonotypes and omits some of them. The sample lists thousands of clones, roughly 80% seen once, with 15% to 20% in the top ten. Sequenced input: FFPE adjacent normal lung tissue. These receptors were collected from a person between 65 and 79 years old with lung adenocarcinoma. Both conserved end residues are part of each CDR3. Fields, in order: clone size, J gene, V gene, D gene, CDR3 DNA, CDR3 protein. D genes are given only for firm matches. Clone size is given for some rows only: seen once, a few or many times, or a class if the clone is expanded.

.,TRBJ1-2,TRBV25-1,.,TGTGCCAGCAGTGGAGGGGCGGCGGGGGAATATGGCTACACCTTC,CASSGGAAGEYGYTF
.,TRBJ1-6,TRBV30,.,TGTGCCTGGAGTGCTCTGGGGGTAAATTCACCCCTCCACTTT,CAWSALGVNSPLHF
.,TRBJ1-1,TRBV29-1,.,TGCAGCGTTGATCCCTCTGGGGCCACTGAAGCTTTCTTT,CSVDPSGATEAFF
.,TRBJ2-5,TRBV29-1,TRBD2,TGCAGCGTTCTTTCTCCGAGCGGGGGGGCCGGGTCCCAGTACTTC,CSVLSPSGGAGSQYF
.,TRBJ2-2,TRBV9,TRBD2,TGTGCCAGCAGCCCAGGACTAGCGGTGACCGGGGAGCTGTTTTTT,CASSPGLAVTGELFF
.,TRBJ1-5,TRBV2,.,TGTGCCAGCAGGTTCAGGGAAGATCAGCCCCAGCATTTT,CASRFREDQPQHF
.,TRBJ2-5,TRBV6-1,TRBD2,TGTGCCAGCAGTGTGGGACTAGCGGGGTCTCAAGAGACCCAGTACTTC,CASSVGLAGSQETQYF
.,TRBJ2-1,TRBV18,.,TGTGCCAGCTCACCGGACTGGACGGGGGACGAGCAGTTCTTC,CASSPDWTGDEQFF
.,TRBJ1-1,TRBV7-8,.,TGTGCCAGCAGCTCCTCCGGGGGGAACACTGAAGCTTTCTTT,CASSSSGGNTEAFF
few,TRBJ1-1,TRBV5-1,.,TGCGCCAGCAGCGACCCGTACAGGGCCCTGGGAGGGGCTTTCTTT,CASSDPYRALGGAFF
.,TRBJ1-3,TRBV28,.,TGTGCCAGCAGTTTTCACGGGCGCGGGGGCGGCTCTGGAAACACCATATATTTT,CASSFHGRGGGSGNTIYF
.,TRBJ2-5,TRBV4-1,.,TGCGCCAGCAGCCAAGCAGGCTACCAAGAGACCCAGTACTTC,CASSQAGYQETQYF
.,TRBJ1-1,TRBV19,.,TGTGCCAGTAGTATACAGGGGTCGGGCACTGAAGCTTTCTTT,CASSIQGSGTEAFF
.,TRBJ2-3,TRBV7-2,.,TGTGCCAGCAGCCCCCTCCCGGGTGATACGCAGTATTTT,CASSPLPGDTQYF
.,TRBJ2-3,TRBV5-6,TRBD2,TGTGCCAGCAGCTCCGAGGGCTATAGCGGGGGGTATAGCACAGATACGCAGTATTTT,CASSSEGYSGGYSTDTQYF
.,TRBJ2-5,TRBV2,TRBD2,TGTGCCAGCAGTTTGTCTAGCGGGGGGGCCAGCCAGGAGACCCAGTACTTC,CASSLSSGGASQETQYF
.,TRBJ2-3,TRBV28,TRBD2,TGTGCCATCACTCTCGCCTGGGGACTACCGCAGTATTTT,CAITLAWGLPQYF